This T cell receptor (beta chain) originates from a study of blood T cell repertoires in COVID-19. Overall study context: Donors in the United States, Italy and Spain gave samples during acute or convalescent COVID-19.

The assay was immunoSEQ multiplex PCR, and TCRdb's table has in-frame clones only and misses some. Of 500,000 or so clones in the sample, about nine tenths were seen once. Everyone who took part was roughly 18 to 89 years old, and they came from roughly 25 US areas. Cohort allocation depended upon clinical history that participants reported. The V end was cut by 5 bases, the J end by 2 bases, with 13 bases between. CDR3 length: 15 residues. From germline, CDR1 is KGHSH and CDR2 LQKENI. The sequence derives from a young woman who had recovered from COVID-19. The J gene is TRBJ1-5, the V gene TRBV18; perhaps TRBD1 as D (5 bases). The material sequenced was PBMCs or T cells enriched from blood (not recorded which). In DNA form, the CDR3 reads TGTGCCAGCTCAGTCGGAGGGGAGGGCAATCAGCCCCAGCATTTT. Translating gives CASSVGGEGNQPQHF. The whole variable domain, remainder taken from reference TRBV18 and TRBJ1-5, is NAGVMQNPRHLVRRRGQEARLRCSPMKGHSHVYWYRQLPEEGLKFMVYLQKENIIDESGMPKERFSAEFPKEGPSILRIQQVVRGDSAAYFCASSVGGEGNQPQHFGDGTRLSIL.